This entry lists 5 T cell receptor beta chains sequenced from one sample in a study of CD8 T cells in Susac syndrome. Reverse transcription of roughly 0.45 to 1 ug RNA used random hexamers. Via MiXCR, TCRdb re-called the immunoSEQ multiplex PCR reads, giving one row per CDR3 protein. The table has fewer than 150,000 distinct CDR3 sequences, 90% to 95% seen once. The sample comprised CD4+ T cells from PBMCs. All receptors come from a human donor in good health.

This clonotype was found once. The rearrangement uses TRBV29-1 and TRBJ1-5; 11 nucleotides agree with TRBD1. This CDR3 spans 13 amino acids. Germline trimming cut 4 bases from V and 6 bases from J; bases unmatched to any gene: 2. Germline V gene lookup returns CDR1 SQVTM and CDR2 ANQGSEA. CDR3 loop: CSVGDRGGQPQHF. DNA of the CDR3: TGCAGCGTTGGGGACAGGGGGGGTCAGCCCCAGCATTTT. Based on the CDR3 plus reference TRBV29-1 and TRBJ1-5, the full variable domain is SAVISQKPSRDICQRGTSLTIQCQVDSQVTMMFWYRQQPGQSLTLIATANQGSEATYESGFVIDKFPISRPNLTFSTLTVSNMSPEDSSIYLCSVGDRGGQPQHFGDGTRLSIL.

The genes are TRBV5-6 and TRBJ2-1; TRBD2 is a possible D gene (6 bases). Germline CDR1 and CDR2: SGHDT and YYEEEE. Trimming shortened V by 2 bases and J by 8 bases, and 11 bases separated the two germline ends. The CDR3 has 13 amino acids. CDR3 in amino acids: CASSFGGRDEQFF. CDR3 DNA sequence: TGTGCCAGCAGCTTCGGGGGTAGGGATGAGCAGTTCTTC.

V usage is TRBV18 and J usage is TRBJ1-5; 8 bases are shared with TRBD1. CDR1 KGHSH and CDR2 LQKENI come from the germline V gene. The CDR3 runs to 16 residues. Trimming cost V 3 bases and J 0 bases; bases outside gene matches: 4. CDR3 amino acids: CASSPGTGLSNQPQHF. The DNA of the CDR3 is TGTGCCAGCTCACCGGGGACAGGACTTAGCAATCAGCCCCAGCATTTT.

The genes are TRBV27 and TRBJ2-4; D gene ambiguous. The CDR3 covers 13 residues. Trimming took 2 bases from V and 6 from J, leaving 8 bases between them. Germline CDR1 MNHEY, CDR2 SMNVEV (reference sequence). In DNA, the CDR3 is TGTGCCAGCAGTTTAAATCATCCAAACATTCAGTACTTC. This sequence encodes CASSLNHPNIQYF.

This chain connects TRBV3-1 to TRBJ2-1, with 11 bases matching TRBD2. Germline values: CDR1 LGHDT, CDR2 YNNKEL (reference sequence). The CDR3 has 17 residues. V lost 0 bases to trimming and J lost 6 bases; unmatched junction nucleotides: 7. Here the CDR3 reads CASSQDLLAGEINEQFF. The CDR3 DNA reads TGTGCCAGCAGCCAAGATCTACTAGCGGGAGAGATCAATGAGCAGTTCTTC.